The sequence of this TCR beta chain was determined in a study of cytomegalovirus exposure and HLA in healthy donors. General study results and limits: TCR beta V- and J-gene trimming, according to a later analysis, was linked to a missense DCLRE1C variant. The study flagged around 150 TCR beta chains as cytomegalovirus-associated. Diagnosis of cytomegalovirus status made by the classifier reportedly showed high specificity and sensitivity.

CDR3 length: 15 amino acids. The germline V gene has CDR1 MNHNS and CDR2 SASEGT. Trimming stripped 3 bases from V and 0 bases from J, with 11 bases between. In the PCR, 60 Vbeta and 13 Jbeta primers were used. Original analysis: Unique TCR beta chains totaled roughly 81 million in a later count, with roughly 11 million of them shared. Sequencing was performed with immunoSEQ multiplex PCR; in TCRdb, only in-frame clones are kept and a portion is missing. That table is the source of V, J and clone size, and D and trimming were worked out from the DNA. The table records 110,000 or so clones, 82% of them present only once. As concerns this clone: Its antigen is undetermined.

This TCR came from a woman between 18 and 29 years old in good health and CMV-seronegative. V usage is TRBV6-1 and J usage is TRBJ1-1, with D tentatively TRBD1 (6 bases). The specimen sequenced was PBMCs. The CDR3 spells CASSELTGLNTEAFF. The CDR3 nucleotides read TGTGCCAGCAGTGAGTTAACAGGGTTGAACACTGAAGCTTTCTTT.